Each of the 19 T cell receptor beta chains below was sequenced from the same sample in a study of cytomegalovirus exposure and HLA in healthy donors. With 60 Vbeta and 13 Jbeta primers, the PCR was carried out. Profiling relied on immunoSEQ multiplex PCR, and the TCRdb table lists in-frame clones only, not all of them. In all, the sample yields about 160,000 clones. The sequencing input was PBMCs. Every receptor here comes from a woman aged 55-75 years in good health and CMV-seronegative.

V and J are TRBV7-9 and TRBJ1-1; D is unclear. Germline V gene data show CDR1 as SEHNR and CDR2 as FQNEAQ (reference sequence). Trimming cost V 3 bases and J 5 bases, with 10 bases left between them. The CDR3 is 13 amino acids. CDR3: CASSFISSTEAFF. The CDR3 coding sequence is TGTGCCAGCAGCTTTATTTCTTCGACTGAAGCTTTCTTT.

V is TRBV19 and J is TRBJ2-2; D is unclear. Germline-derived CDR1 and CDR2 are LNHDA and SQIVND (reference sequence). This CDR3 has 14 amino acids. V lost 3 bases and J 1 base, leaving 6 bases between the germline ends. The chain's CDR3 is CASSIRGNTGELFF. The CDR3 DNA reads as TGTGCCAGTAGTATTCGAGGGAACACCGGGGAGCTGTTTTTT.

The chain links TRBV6-4 to TRBJ2-3; D is possibly TRBD2 (5 bases). The V end lost 4 bases, the J end lost 14 bases, and 22 bases lay between the germline ends. Per germline, CDR1 MRHNA and CDR2 SNTAGT. This CDR3 has 14 residues. The CDR3 DNA reads as TGTGCCAGCAGTGGAGGGATACTAGAGCGGCGCCGGTATTTT. Translating it yields CASSGGILERRRYF.

The chain joins TRBV10-1 to TRBJ1-1, with 7 bases identical to TRBD1. Germline-derived CDR1 and CDR2 are WNHNN and SYGVQD (reference sequence). The CDR3 totals 13 residues. J gave up 11 bases and V 3 bases, and 9 bases lay outside the gene matches. The CDR3 bases are TGCGCCAGCAGTGACAGGGGGAGCAGTAGCGCTTTCTTT. Its translation: CASSDRGSSSAFF.

This sequence joins TRBV15 and TRBJ2-1; TRBD2 aligns across 7 bases. CDR1 is LNHNV, CDR2 YYDKDF, per germline (reference sequence). V lost 9 bases, J lost 11 bases, and 16 bases stayed unmatched. CDR3 length: 14 amino acids. CDR3 nucleotide sequence: TGTGCCACAGTTCCGGGAGGCTTCCCAAATCAGCAGTTCTTC. Translated, it gives CATVPGGFPNQQFF. The full variable domain, with the rest looked up from reference TRBV15 and TRBJ2-1, is DAMVIQNPRYQVTQFGKPVTLSCSQTLNHNVMYWYQQKSSQAPKLLFHYYDKDFNNEADTPDNFQSRRPNTSFCFLDIRSPGLGDTAMYLCATVPGGFPNQQFFGPGTRLTVL.

About this clone: The same CDR3 arises from other DNA sequences in this sample as well. The chain employs TRBV9 and TRBJ1-1; no firm D call. Trimming left V 1 base short and J 3 bases short, with 7 bases between. This CDR3 region has 13 residues. Looked up from germline, CDR1 is SGDLS and CDR2 is YYNGEE. The CDR3 protein is CASSVREDTEAFF. CDR3 sequence (DNA): TGTGCCAGCAGCGTAAGAGAAGACACTGAAGCTTTCTTT.

This chain connects TRBV11-2 to TRBJ1-2; D is undetermined. The CDR3 consists of 12 residues. Germline loops: CDR1 SGHAT, CDR2 FQNNGV. Trimming removed 3 bases from V and 10 bases from J, with 12 bases in between. Here the CDR3 reads CASSFFPGDYTF. The CDR3 bases are TGTGCCAGCAGCTTTTTTCCCGGGGACTACACCTTC.

V and J are TRBV28 and TRBJ1-2; tentative D call: TRBD1 (6 bases). The V and J ends lost 5 bases and 1 base respectively, with 14 bases between them. Germline loops: CDR1 MDHEN, CDR2 SYDVKM. This CDR3 spans 15 amino acids. CDR3 residues: CASSLMGRGNYGYTF. In DNA form, the CDR3 reads TGTGCCAGCAGTCTTATGGGCAGGGGTAACTATGGCTACACCTTC.

The chain recombines TRBV7-8 with TRBJ2-7; D is uncertain. Germline assignment: CDR1 SGHVS and CDR2 FQNEAQ. There are 14 residues in the CDR3. Trimming removed 2 bases from V and 0 bases from J, with 8 bases in between. CDR3 residues: CASSLSRSSYEQYF. The CDR3 nucleotides are TGTGCCAGCAGCTTAAGTAGAAGCTCCTACGAGCAGTACTTC.

The J gene is TRBJ2-1, the V gene TRBV5-6; TRBD1 aligns across 12 bases. V trimming: 5 bases; J trimming: 9 bases; junction bases outside the gene matches: 9. The V gene's germline CDR1 is SGHDT and CDR2 YYEEEE. This CDR3 has 15 residues. The CDR3 nucleotides are TGTGCCAGCAGGCTGGCCGGGACAGGGGGCGTTGAGCAGTTCTTC. Protein sequence: CASRLAGTGGVEQFF. The full variable domain, in which reference TRBV5-6 and TRBJ2-1 provide the parts outside the CDR3, is DAGVTQSPTHLIKTRGQQVTLRCSPKSGHDTVSWYQQALGQGPQFIFQYYEEEERQRGNFPDRFSGHQFPNYSSELNVNALLLGDSALYLCASRLAGTGGVEQFFGPGTRLTVL.

The CDR3 reads CASRQTGGPTGELFF. CDR3 nucleotides: TGTGCCAGCAGGCAGACAGGGGGACCCACCGGGGAGCTGTTTTTT. The chain uses TRBV28 and TRBJ2-2, with TRBD1 identical over 9 bases. CDR1 and CDR2 from the germline V gene are MDHEN and SYDVKM. This CDR3 contains 15 residues. V gave up 6 bases and J gave up 4 bases; unmatched junction bases: 6.

This chain links TRBV15 with TRBJ2-1, with D unclear. Trimming removed 5 bases at V and 3 bases at J, with 11 bases between. This CDR3 comprises 14 residues. CDR1 is LNHNV and CDR2 is YYDKDF in the germline V gene (reference sequence). The DNA of the CDR3 is TGTGCCACCAGCGGTCCCGGTTACTACAATGAGCAGTTCTTC. It encodes CATSGPGYYNEQFF.

The rearrangement links TRBV7-8 to TRBJ1-6; TRBD1 aligns across 8 bases. The CDR3 spans 15 residues. The germline V gene encodes CDR1 SGHVS and CDR2 FQNEAQ. V lost 5 bases and J lost 8; bases outside the gene matches: 8. CDR3 amino acids: CASSDLRGQDSPLHF. The CDR3 region has the DNA TGTGCCAGCAGCGACCTCAGGGGGCAAGATTCACCCCTCCACTTT.

The genes are TRBV11-1 and TRBJ2-1; tentative D call: TRBD2 (6 bases). Trimming cost V 5 bases and J 1 base, with 9 bases left between them. Per germline, CDR1 SGHAT and CDR2 FQDESV (reference sequence). CDR3 length: 14 amino acids. CDR3 DNA sequence: TGTGCCAGCAGCAGTAGCGGATCCTACAATGAGCAGTTCTTC. The encoded protein is CASSSSGSYNEQFF.

This chain links TRBV5-1 with TRBJ2-4; D gene ambiguous. The CDR3 has 13 amino acids. Germline V gene data show CDR1 as SGHRS and CDR2 as YFSETQ. Trimming removed 7 bases from V and 6 bases from J, with 14 bases in between. The CDR3 DNA reads TGCGCCAGCCTCTCACCCACAGCAAACATTCAGTACTTC. It yields the protein CASLSPTANIQYF.

J is TRBJ1-6 and V is TRBV5-6; D unresolved. CDR3 length: 16 residues. Per the germline V gene, CDR1 is SGHDT and CDR2 is YYEEEE. V gave up 1 base and J gave up 7 bases, with 15 bases separating them. The CDR3 is CASSLRRVAGNSPLHF. The CDR3 DNA sequence: TGTGCCAGCAGCTTGCGGAGGGTAGCGGGCAATTCACCCCTCCACTTT. Full variable domain (outside the CDR3, taken from reference TRBV5-6 and TRBJ1-6): DAGVTQSPTHLIKTRGQQVTLRCSPKSGHDTVSWYQQALGQGPQFIFQYYEEEERQRGNFPDRFSGHQFPNYSSELNVNALLLGDSALYLCASSLRRVAGNSPLHFGNGTRLTVT.

The chain joins TRBV6-1 to TRBJ2-3, with D perhaps matching TRBD2 (5 bases). The CDR3 length is 13 residues. Germline V gives CDR1 MNHNS, CDR2 SASEGT. V was trimmed by 6 bases and J by 2 bases, leaving 9 bases between them. The CDR3 loop is CASRAGITDTQYF. The CDR3 DNA sequence: TGTGCCAGCAGAGCCGGGATCACAGATACGCAGTATTTT.

This chain connects TRBV5-1 to TRBJ2-7, with D unresolved. The CDR3 has 14 amino acids. Germline assignment: CDR1 SGHRS and CDR2 YFSETQ. V was pared by 0 bases and J by 3 bases, with 10 bases between. This CDR3 reads CASSLGPENYEQYF. CDR3 DNA: TGCGCCAGCAGCTTGGGACCGGAGAACTACGAGCAGTACTTC. Based on the CDR3 plus reference TRBV5-1 and TRBJ2-7, the full variable domain is KAGVTQTPRYLIKTRGQQVTLSCSPISGHRSVSWYQQTPGQGLQFLFEYFSETQRNKGNFPGRFSGRQFSNSRSEMNVSTLELGDSALYLCASSLGPENYEQYFGPGTRLTVT.

The chain uses TRBV4-2 and TRBJ2-1, with a possible D match to TRBD2 (5 bases). Per germline, CDR1 LGHNA and CDR2 YNFKEQ. This CDR3 spans 13 amino acids. The V and J ends lost 7 bases and 9 bases respectively, with 16 bases between them. CDR3 DNA sequence: TGTGCCAGCACCATTCGGGGTTTAGGTGAGCAGTTCTTC. Amino acids: CASTIRGLGEQFF.